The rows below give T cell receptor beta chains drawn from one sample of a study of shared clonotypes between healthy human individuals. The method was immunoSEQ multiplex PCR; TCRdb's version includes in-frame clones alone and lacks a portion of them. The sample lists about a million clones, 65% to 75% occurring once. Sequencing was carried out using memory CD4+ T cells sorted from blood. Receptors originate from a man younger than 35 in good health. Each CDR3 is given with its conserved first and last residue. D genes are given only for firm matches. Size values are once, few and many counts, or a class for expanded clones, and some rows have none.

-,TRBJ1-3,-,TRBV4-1,CASSRLGNSGNTIYF,TGCGCCAGCAGCCGCCTGGGGAACTCTGGAAACACCATATATTTT
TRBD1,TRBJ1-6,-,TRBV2,CASQPGQGSSPLHF,TGTGCCAGTCAACCGGGACAGGGGAGCTCACCCCTCCACTTT
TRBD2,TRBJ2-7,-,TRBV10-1,CASSQTVAGEQYF,TGCGCCAGCAGTCAAACCGTAGCGGGAGAGCAGTACTTC
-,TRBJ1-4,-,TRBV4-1,CASSQETRGEKLFF,TGCGCCAGCAGCCAAGAGACGAGGGGGGAAAAACTGTTTTTT
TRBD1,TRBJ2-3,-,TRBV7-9,CASSLAVGDRDTQYF,TGTGCCAGCAGCTTAGCGGTGGGGGACAGAGATACGCAGTATTTT
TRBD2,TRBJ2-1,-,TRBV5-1,CASSRLLGGTSGRPNEQFF,TGCGCCAGCAGCCGCTTGCTTGGGGGGACTAGCGGGAGGCCTAATGAGCAGTTCTTC
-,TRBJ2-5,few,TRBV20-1,CSARDGFSQYF,TGCAGTGCTAGAGATGGGTTCTCCCAGTACTTC
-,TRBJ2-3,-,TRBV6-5,CASSYSGITDTQYF,TGTGCCAGCAGTTACTCTGGCATCACAGATACGCAGTATTTT
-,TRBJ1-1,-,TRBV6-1,CASRLELGDTEAFF,TGTGCCAGCAGGTTAGAACTGGGGGACACTGAAGCTTTCTTT
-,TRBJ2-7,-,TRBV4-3,CASSQEASVSYEQYF,TGCGCCAGCAGCCAAGAGGCTAGCGTCTCCTACGAGCAGTACTTC
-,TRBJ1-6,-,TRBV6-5,CASPVPGPNSPLHF,TGTGCCAGCCCCGTACCAGGGCCTAATTCACCCCTCCACTTT
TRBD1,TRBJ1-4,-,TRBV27,CASSPRTGDEKLFF,TGTGCCAGCAGTCCAAGGACAGGGGATGAAAAACTGTTTTTT
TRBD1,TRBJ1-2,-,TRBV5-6,CASSPDRRSNYGYTF,TGTGCCAGCAGCCCGGACAGGCGATCTAACTATGGCTACACCTTC
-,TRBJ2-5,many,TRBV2,CASSASGYQETQYF,TGTGCCAGCAGTGCCTCAGGTTACCAAGAGACCCAGTACTTC
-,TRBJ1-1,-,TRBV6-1,CASMIRAAFF,TGTGCCAGCATGATCAGGGCAGCTTTCTTT
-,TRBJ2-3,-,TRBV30,CAWSSPDTQYF,TGTGCCTGGAGCAGTCCAGATACGCAGTATTTT
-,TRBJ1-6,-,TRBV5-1,CASSLEGGPNSPLHF,TGCGCCAGCAGCTTGGAGGGGGGGCCTAATTCACCCCTCCACTTT
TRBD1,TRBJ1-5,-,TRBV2,CASSEGASGGLQPQHF,TGTGCCAGCAGTGAGGGGGCGTCAGGGGGTTTACAGCCCCAGCATTTT
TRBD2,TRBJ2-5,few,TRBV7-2,CASSGTSGIDETQYF,TGTGCCAGCAGCGGGACTAGCGGGATCGATGAGACCCAGTACTTC
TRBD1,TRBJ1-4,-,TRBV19,CASRGGQGDEKLFF,TGTGCCAGCCGAGGGGGACAGGGAGATGAAAAACTGTTTTTT
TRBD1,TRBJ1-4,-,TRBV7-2,CASSPERTGVAKLFF,TGTGCCAGCAGCCCAGAACGGACAGGGGTGGCAAAACTGTTTTTT
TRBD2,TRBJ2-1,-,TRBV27,CASSLSGLAGLNEQFF,TGTGCCAGCAGTTTATCGGGGCTAGCGGGGCTCAATGAGCAGTTCTTC
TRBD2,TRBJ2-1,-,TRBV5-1,CASSSSTSGRGVNEQFF,TGCGCCAGCAGCTCTTCGACTAGCGGGAGGGGGGTCAATGAGCAGTTCTTC
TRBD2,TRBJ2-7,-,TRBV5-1,CASSLDLAGYYEQYF,TGCGCCAGCAGCTTGGATCTAGCGGGATACTACGAGCAGTACTTC
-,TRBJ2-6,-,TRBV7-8,CASSLTSLSGANVLTF,TGTGCCAGCAGCTTGACTTCTTTATCTGGGGCCAACGTCCTGACTTTC
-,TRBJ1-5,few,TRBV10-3,CAISDKGNSNQPQHF,TGTGCCATCAGTGACAAAGGGAATAGCAATCAGCCCCAGCATTTT
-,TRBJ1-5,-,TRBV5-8,CASSLAGSNQPQHF,TGTGCCAGCAGCCTGGCGGGTAGCAATCAGCCCCAGCATTTT
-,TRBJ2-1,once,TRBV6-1,CASSETNEQFF,TGTGCCAGCAGTGAAACGAATGAGCAGTTCTTC
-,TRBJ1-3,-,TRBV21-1,CASSPPRRDISGNTIYF,TGTGCCAGCAGCCCTCCGCGGAGGGACATCTCTGGAAACACCATATATTTT
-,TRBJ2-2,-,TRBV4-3,CASSRETNTGELFF,TGCGCCAGCAGCCGAGAGACGAACACCGGGGAGCTGTTTTTT
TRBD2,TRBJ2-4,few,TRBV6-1,CASSDPREGGTLAKNIQYF,TGTGCCAGCAGTGACCCTCGGGAGGGAGGGACTCTAGCCAAAAACATTCAGTACTTC
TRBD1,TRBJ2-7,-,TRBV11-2,CASSPIRVGQAIYEQYF,TGTGCCAGCAGCCCCATCAGAGTGGGACAGGCGATTTACGAGCAGTACTTC
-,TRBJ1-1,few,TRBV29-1,CSGRQNPGAEAFF,TGCAGCGGCCGACAAAATCCCGGGGCTGAAGCTTTCTTT
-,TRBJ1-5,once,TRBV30,CACGPESNQPQHF,TGTGCCTGTGGACCAGAGAGCAATCAGCCCCAGCATTTT
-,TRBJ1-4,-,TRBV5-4,CASSGAGATNEKLFF,TGTGCCAGCAGCGGGGCCGGGGCAACTAATGAAAAACTGTTTTTT
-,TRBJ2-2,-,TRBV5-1,CASSLGRASPVGTGELFF,TGCGCCAGCAGCTTGGGGAGAGCTAGTCCGGTGGGCACCGGGGAGCTGTTTTTT
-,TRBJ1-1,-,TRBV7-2,CASSPFMNTEAFF,TGTGCCAGCAGCCCCTTCATGAACACTGAAGCTTTCTTT
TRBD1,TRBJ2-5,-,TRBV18,CASSPPGQLKETQYF,TGTGCCAGCTCACCACCGGGACAGCTAAAAGAGACCCAGTACTTC
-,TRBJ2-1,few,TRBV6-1,CASSDWPQQFF,TGTGCCAGCAGTGATTGGCCTCAGCAGTTCTTC
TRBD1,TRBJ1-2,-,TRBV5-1,CASSPGGTGGNGYTF,TGCGCCAGCAGCCCGGGAGGGACAGGGGGAAATGGCTACACCTTC
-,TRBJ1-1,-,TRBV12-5,CASGLVPPSEAFF,TGTGCTAGTGGTTTGGTACCCCCCTCTGAAGCTTTCTTT
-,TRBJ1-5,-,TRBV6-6,CASSPQATNQPQHF,TGTGCCAGCAGTCCCCAGGCAACCAATCAGCCCCAGCATTTT
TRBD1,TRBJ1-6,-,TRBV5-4,CASSPEGQINSPLHF,TGTGCCAGCAGCCCAGAGGGACAGATTAATTCACCCCTCCACTTT
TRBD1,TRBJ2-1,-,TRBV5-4,CASSYDRGAYNEQFF,TGTGCCAGCAGCTACGACAGGGGAGCCTACAATGAGCAGTTCTTC
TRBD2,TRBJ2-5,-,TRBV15,CATSPEGGAWETQYF,TGTGCCACCAGCCCTGAGGGAGGGGCATGGGAGACCCAGTACTTC
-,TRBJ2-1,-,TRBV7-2,CASSLSSQQGRGSYNEQFF,TGTGCCAGCAGCTTATCCTCCCAACAGGGTCGAGGATCCTACAATGAGCAGTTCTTC
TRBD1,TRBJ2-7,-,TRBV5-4,CASSPPPGTGWEQYF,TGTGCCAGCAGCCCTCCTCCCGGGACAGGGTGGGAGCAGTACTTC
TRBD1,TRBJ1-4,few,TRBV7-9,CASSFGQGAEKLFF,TGTGCCAGCAGCTTCGGACAGGGGGCGGAAAAACTGTTTTTT
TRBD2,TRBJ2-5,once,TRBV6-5,CASRPGRTEGETQYF,TGTGCCAGCAGACCCGGGAGGACGGAGGGAGAGACCCAGTACTTC
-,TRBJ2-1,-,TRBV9,CASSGRELYEQFF,TGTGCCAGCAGCGGCCGCGAACTTTATGAGCAGTTCTTC
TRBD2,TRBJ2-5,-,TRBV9,CASSVGAGGPQETQYF,TGTGCCAGCAGCGTAGGGGCGGGAGGGCCCCAAGAGACCCAGTACTTC
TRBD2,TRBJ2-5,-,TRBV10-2,CASSEGAGVRETQYF,TGCGCCAGCAGTGAAGGAGCGGGGGTAAGGGAGACCCAGTACTTC
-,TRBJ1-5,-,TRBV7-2,CASSLAAAQPQHF,TGTGCCAGCAGCTTAGCCGCAGCCCAGCCCCAGCATTTT
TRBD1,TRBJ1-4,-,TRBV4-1,CASSQYENRGGEKLFF,TGCGCCAGCAGCCAGTACGAGAACAGGGGGGGCGAAAAACTGTTTTTT
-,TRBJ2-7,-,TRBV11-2,CASSYGGYEQYF,TGTGCCAGCAGCTACGGAGGCTACGAGCAGTACTTC
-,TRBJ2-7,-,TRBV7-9,CASSGGLLSYEQYF,TGTGCCAGCAGCGGGGGGCTTTTATCCTACGAGCAGTACTTC
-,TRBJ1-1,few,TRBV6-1,CASRTLTTTEAFF,TGTGCCAGCAGGACACTAACCACTACTGAAGCTTTCTTT
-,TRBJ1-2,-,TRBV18,CASSPWSGERYGYTF,TGTGCCAGCTCACCATGGTCAGGGGAGCGCTATGGCTACACCTTC